This TCR beta chain was found in a study of CD8 T cells in ankylosing spondylitis. This clonotype was seen many times. Antigen unknown. 5'-RACE, quantitative and with molecular barcodes, yielded the TCR beta libraries. TCRdb reprocessed the 5' RACE reads via MiXCR and lists one record per CDR3 protein. The table shows about 240,000 distinct CDR3 sequences, with 8% to 9.5% occurring only once. J was trimmed by 9 bases and V by 7 bases; bases with no gene match: 10. The CDR3 loop spans 15 amino acids. General study points: The clones that were linked to disease were reported to be significantly enriched in matched synovial fluid samples from ankylosing spondylitis patients. Clones that were linked to disease were CD8+ and were relatively rare in peripheral blood. Ankylosing spondylitis blood appeared to be characterized by a TCR beta motif of under 10 highly homologous variants.

Sequences were obtained from blood, either unsorted or a sorted T cell fraction (not recorded which). The chain uses TRBV12-3 or TRBV12-4 and TRBJ2-1; 12 bases line up with TRBD2. This receptor was taken from a male donor with ankylosing spondylitis or in good health (not recorded which). In nucleotides, the CDR3 is TGTGCCAGCAAACTTCTAGCGGGGGGGGGTAGTGAGCAGTTCTTC. It encodes CASKLLAGGGSEQFF.